This entry lists 12 T cell receptor beta chains sequenced from one sample in a study of blood T cell repertoires in COVID-19 (dated by TCRdb to 2019 to 2021). The method behind the library was the immunoSEQ multiplex PCR assay. Held by TCRdb, this immuneACCESS table contains in-frame sequences only and omits some clones. Under half of the omission traces to an unresolved V gene where checked; the cause of the rest is unknown. Here the sample has roughly 68,000 clones; less than 85% occur a single time. The top ten clones comprise roughly 18% of the sample. The source material was peripheral blood. These receptors were collected from a woman of 80 years or more with acute or convalescent COVID-19.

In this sample, this clone turned up once. This chain links TRBV4-2 with TRBJ2-6, with D tentatively TRBD1 (6 bases). The CDR3 runs 18 residues. V was cut by 0 bases and J by 0 bases, with 12 bases left in between. Per germline, CDR1 LGHNA and CDR2 YNFKEQ. The CDR3 DNA reads TGTGCCAGCAGCCAAGACAGGGGCACAAGCTCTGGGGCCAACGTCCTGACTTTC. Its translation: CASSQDRGTSSGANVLTF.

This chain links TRBV2 with TRBJ2-7; 8 bases are a match to TRBD1. This CDR3 contains 16 residues. The germline V gene encodes CDR1 SNHLY and CDR2 FYNNEI. The junction had 6 bases not matched to a gene; V was cut back by 0 bases and J by 2 bases. CDR3 loop: CASSEALGRGPYEQYF. CDR3 coding DNA: TGTGCCAGCAGTGAAGCGCTAGGCAGGGGGCCCTACGAGCAGTACTTC. The whole variable domain, remainder taken from reference TRBV2 and TRBJ2-7, is EPEVTQTPSHQVTQMGQEVILRCVPISNHLYFYWYRQILGQKVEFLVSFYNNEISEKSEIFDDQFSVERPDGSNFTLKIRSTKLEDSAMYFCASSEALGRGPYEQYFGPGTRLTVT.

The V and J genes are TRBV24-1 and TRBJ2-5; tentative D call: TRBD1 (5 bases). V was clipped by 2 bases and J by 4 bases, with 13 bases between them. The CDR3 length is 15 residues. Looked up from germline, CDR1 is KGHDR and CDR2 is SFDVKD. The CDR3 DNA reads as TGTGCCACCAGTGATTCTCGCAGGGCAGGAGAGACCCAGTACTTC. Amino acid sequence: CATSDSRRAGETQYF.

This sequence joins TRBV6-5 and TRBJ2-7, with D tentatively TRBD1 (6 bases). The V gene's germline CDR1 is MNHEY and CDR2 SVGAGI. CDR3 length: 12 amino acids. Trimming left V 5 bases short and J 6 bases short, with 11 bases between. The CDR3 DNA reads TGTGCCAGCAGTATCGTACAGGGCGAGCAGTACTTC. This encodes CASSIVQGEQYF.

The V gene is TRBV5-6, the J gene TRBJ2-2; 7 positions agree with TRBD1. CDR3 size: 16 residues. Germline values: CDR1 SGHDT, CDR2 YYEEEE. Trimming removed 4 bases from V and 5 bases from J; junction bases left unmatched: 11. CDR3 loop: CASSPDRAPRTGELFF. For the CDR3, the DNA is TGTGCCAGCAGCCCAGACAGGGCCCCAAGGACCGGGGAGCTGTTTTTT.

This clone was detected a few times. The V gene is TRBV3-1 (or the pseudogene TRBV3-2), the J gene TRBJ2-2; 12 bases map to TRBD1. Germline trimming cut 5 bases from V and 4 bases from J; bases unmatched to any gene: 5. CDR1 LGHDT and CDR2 YNNKEL come from the germline V gene (reference sequence). The CDR3 runs 16 residues. The CDR3 loop is CASSSGQGAITGELFF. In DNA, the CDR3 is TGTGCCAGCAGCTCGGGACAGGGGGCGATCACCGGGGAGCTGTTTTTT.

The genes are TRBV5-1 and TRBJ1-2, with D unclear. The germline V and J ends were trimmed by 4 bases and 1 base, with 17 bases remaining between them. This CDR3 is 16 amino acids long. From germline, CDR1 is SGHRS and CDR2 YFSETQ. CDR3: CASSPTGRPDNYGYTF. Written as DNA, the CDR3 is TGCGCCAGCAGCCCCACGGGGAGACCAGATAACTATGGCTACACCTTC. Using reference TRBV5-1 and TRBJ1-2 for the parts outside the CDR3, the full variable domain is KAGVTQTPRYLIKTRGQQVTLSCSPISGHRSVSWYQQTPGQGLQFLFEYFSETQRNKGNFPGRFSGRQFSNSRSEMNVSTLELGDSALYLCASSPTGRPDNYGYTFGSGTRLTVV.

The gene calls are TRBV5-6 and TRBJ2-5; the D gene is possibly TRBD2 (6 bases). In germline, CDR1 is SGHDT, CDR2 YYEEEE. CDR3 length: 15 residues. The V and J ends lost 2 bases and 2 bases respectively, with 13 bases between them. The CDR3 DNA follows: TGTGCCAGCAGCTTACCGGGACTGGGACAAGAGACCCAGTACTTC. Protein product: CASSLPGLGQETQYF.

The gene calls are TRBV18 and TRBJ2-7; possible D gene TRBD1, 6 bases. The germline V gene has CDR1 KGHSH and CDR2 LQKENI. The CDR3 extends over 17 amino acids. Trimming took 4 bases from V and 3 from J, leaving 22 bases between them. The CDR3 DNA follows: TGTGCCAGCTCACGAGTTTACGGACAGACAACCTTCTACGAGCAGTACTTC. This translates into CASSRVYGQTTFYEQYF.

CDR3 nucleotides: TGCGCCAGCAGCCAAGAGGGGACAGGGTTGAGCACTGAAGCTTTCTTT. Translating gives CASSQEGTGLSTEAFF. The chain recombines TRBV4-1 with TRBJ1-1; 9 positions match TRBD1. The CDR3 is 16 residues long. V shed 0 bases and J 4 bases; nucleotides not matched to a gene: 6. CDR1 is MGHRA and CDR2 is YSYEKL in the germline V gene.

CDR3 nucleotide sequence: TGCGCCAGCAGCTCTGACACAGCTGGAAACACCATATATTTT. It yields the protein CASSSDTAGNTIYF. This chain joins TRBV5-1 and TRBJ1-3, with unresolved D. The CDR3 consists of 14 residues. Germline V gene sequence: CDR1 SGHRS, CDR2 YFSETQ. Trimming stripped 3 bases from V and 2 bases from J, with 9 bases between.

This clone was picked up one time. V is TRBV5-6 and J is TRBJ1-2; D ambiguous. The CDR3 has 14 residues. Per germline, CDR1 SGHDT and CDR2 YYEEEE. V lost 0 bases and J 4 bases, leaving 10 bases between the germline ends. The CDR3 reads CASSLERGAYGYTF. The CDR3 DNA is TGTGCCAGCAGCTTGGAACGGGGTGCCTATGGCTACACCTTC.